The next 23 T cell receptor beta chains were all read from a single sample in a study of shared clonotypes between healthy human individuals. Sequencing used immunoSEQ multiplex PCR; TCRdb keeps in-frame clones, though not all of them. This table has roughly 1.4 million clones, approximately 98.5% appearing once. Source material: naive CD4+ T cells sorted from blood. Subset of the sample: CD45RA+ positively selected. The source is a man between 25 and 39 years old in good health.

In the case of this clone: Other DNA sequences from this sample encode an identical CDR3 as well. V is TRBV5-1 and J is TRBJ1-5; D gene ambiguous. CDR1 and CDR2 from the germline V gene are SGHRS and YFSETQ. V was trimmed by 0 bases and J by 0 bases, leaving 7 bases between them. The CDR3 runs 15 residues. CDR3 protein: CASSLGGISNQPQHF. CDR3 coding DNA: TGCGCCAGCAGCTTGGGAGGGATTAGCAATCAGCCCCAGCATTTT.

This rearrangement joins TRBV9 to TRBJ1-2, with no clear D. V lost 3 bases to trimming and J lost 8 bases, with 17 bases between them. CDR3 length: 14 amino acids. Germline V gene sequence: CDR1 SGDLS, CDR2 YYNGEE. The CDR3 DNA follows: TGTGCCAGCAGCGCCCCGGACTGGGCGTGGGGCTACACCTTC. Residues: CASSAPDWAWGYTF. Looking up the rest from reference TRBV9 and TRBJ1-2 gives the full variable domain: DSGVTQTPKHLITATGQRVTLRCSPRSGDLSVYWYQQSLDQGLQFLIQYYNGEERAKGNILERFSAQQFPDLHSELNLSSLELGDSALYFCASSAPDWAWGYTFGSGTRLTVV.

V gene TRBV27 combines with J gene TRBJ2-1, with 9 positions matching TRBD2. CDR1 MNHEY and CDR2 SMNVEV come from the germline V gene (reference sequence). Losses at the gene ends were 8 bases for V and 5 bases for J; bases not matched to a gene: 16. The CDR3 consists of 17 residues. The CDR3 DNA follows: TGTGCCAGCCGAAGATTTGGGCGGGAGGGGATCCACAATGAGCAGTTCTTC. Its translation: CASRRFGREGIHNEQFF.

This chain joins TRBV28 and TRBJ2-1; D perhaps matches TRBD1 (5 bases). CDR1 and CDR2 from the germline V gene are MDHEN and SYDVKM. V lost 5 bases and J lost 3, with 11 bases in between. The CDR3 contains 14 residues. CDR3 residues: CASSTPGFYNEQFF. CDR3 coding DNA: TGTGCCAGCAGTACTCCAGGGTTCTACAATGAGCAGTTCTTC.

The chain has TRBV15 and TRBJ1-1, with 8 positions matching TRBD1. Germline V gives CDR1 LNHNV, CDR2 YYDKDF (reference sequence). This CDR3 contains 13 residues. Trimming at V came to 7 bases and at J to 6 bases, leaving 7 bases not matched to a gene. CDR3 loop: CATKDRAVAEAFF. The CDR3 DNA sequence: TGTGCCACCAAGGACAGGGCGGTAGCTGAAGCTTTCTTT.

The chain combines TRBV5-1 with TRBJ2-5; D is unclear. V was pared by 2 bases and J by 7 bases, with 12 bases between. The CDR3 length is 13 residues. The germline CDR1 and CDR2 sequences are SGHRS and YFSETQ. The CDR3 protein is CASSFEPVGTQYF. As DNA, the CDR3 is TGCGCCAGCAGCTTCGAACCCGTGGGGACCCAGTACTTC.

The chain uses TRBV7-9 and TRBJ1-3, with 8 bases lining up with TRBD1. This CDR3 has 16 amino acids. With V trimmed by 4 bases and J by 7 bases, 12 bases remained unmatched. Germline CDR1 is SEHNR and CDR2 is FQNEAQ (reference sequence). This CDR3 is CASSSSGQGFWNTIYF. The CDR3 bases are TGTGCCAGCAGCTCCAGCGGACAGGGTTTTTGGAACACCATATATTTT. Full variable domain (remainder filled in from reference TRBV7-9 and TRBJ1-3): DTGVSQNPRHKITKRGQNVTFRCDPISEHNRLYWYRQTLGQGPEFLTYFQNEAQLEKSRLLSDRFSAERPKGSFSTLEIQRTEQGDSAMYLCASSSSGQGFWNTIYFGEGSWLTVV.

The V call is TRBV19, the J call TRBJ2-1, with D perhaps matching TRBD1 (5 bases). The CDR3 is 13 amino acids. Trimming shortened V by 7 bases and J by 5 bases, and 12 bases separated the two germline ends. In germline, CDR1 is LNHDA, CDR2 SQIVND (reference sequence). CDR3 sequence: CASTIRGNNEQFF. CDR3 DNA sequence: TGTGCCAGTACGATAAGGGGAAACAATGAGCAGTTCTTC.

This chain joins TRBV15 and TRBJ2-7; D may be TRBD1 (6 bases). The germline V gene encodes CDR1 LNHNV and CDR2 YYDKDF (reference sequence). The CDR3 is made up of 14 amino acids. V was trimmed by 2 bases and J by 9 bases, leaving 17 bases between them. The CDR3 spells CATSRQTGQSVQYF. The CDR3 DNA follows: TGTGCCACCAGCAGACAAACAGGGCAATCAGTGCAGTACTTC.

The chain carries TRBV7-9 and TRBJ2-3, with 10 bases that match TRBD2. From germline, CDR1 is SEHNR and CDR2 FQNEAQ (reference sequence). This CDR3 contains 15 residues. V shed 5 bases and J 0 bases; nucleotides not matched to a gene: 2. Written as DNA, the CDR3 is TGTGCCAGCAGCCAGGGACTAGCGAGCACAGATACGCAGTATTTT. Protein product: CASSQGLASTDTQYF. The full variable domain, rest sourced from reference TRBV7-9 and TRBJ2-3, is DTGVSQNPRHKITKRGQNVTFRCDPISEHNRLYWYRQTLGQGPEFLTYFQNEAQLEKSRLLSDRFSAERPKGSFSTLEIQRTEQGDSAMYLCASSQGLASTDTQYFGPGTRLTVL.

The chain combines TRBV6-1 with TRBJ2-7; unclear D gene. The germline CDR1 and CDR2 sequences are MNHNS and SASEGT. The CDR3 has 15 residues. V shed 0 bases and J shed 3 bases, with 12 bases lying between them. CDR3 DNA sequence: TGTGCCAGCAGTGAAGCGGGTCCTACCATCTACGAGCAGTACTTC. Protein sequence: CASSEAGPTIYEQYF.

The chain combines TRBV2 with TRBJ2-7; D is uncertain. V lost 6 bases, J lost 5 bases, and 17 bases lay in between. The CDR3 sequence is 14 residues long. Germline-derived CDR1 and CDR2 are SNHLY and FYNNEI. Written as DNA, the CDR3 is TGTGCCAGCAGCACCCACTTTCTTATGAACGAGCAGTACTTC. It encodes CASSTHFLMNEQYF.

The chain combines TRBV11-3 with TRBJ2-1; 7 bases are shared with TRBD2. The germline V gene has CDR1 SGHNT and CDR2 YENEEA. This CDR3 is built from 14 residues. V trimming: 3 bases; J trimming: 9 bases; junction bases outside the gene matches: 8. The CDR3: CASSLAGVWGEQFF. CDR3 DNA sequence: TGTGCCAGCAGCTTGGCGGGGGTGTGGGGTGAGCAGTTCTTC.

This rearrangement joins TRBV2 to TRBJ2-3, with TRBD2 matching 10 bases. CDR3 size: 16 residues. The ends lost 2 bases at V and 7 bases at J; junction bases unmatched: 9. Germline V lookup: CDR1 SNHLY, CDR2 FYNNEI. CDR3 nucleotides: TGTGCCAGCAGTGAATCGGCTAGCGGGAGTCGAAATACGCAGTATTTT. It is translated as CASSESASGSRNTQYF.

The rearrangement joins TRBV6-1 to TRBJ2-7; D is undetermined. This CDR3 spans 12 amino acids. Trimming cost V 6 bases and J 2 bases, with 8 bases left between them. Per germline, CDR1 MNHNS and CDR2 SASEGT. CDR3 residues: CASRLYAYEQYF. CDR3 bases: TGTGCCAGCAGACTTTATGCCTACGAGCAGTACTTC.

This chain joins TRBV7-8 and TRBJ2-7, with unresolved D. The CDR3 is made up of 12 amino acids. The ends were cut back, 4 bases at V and 6 bases at J, with 10 bases in the middle. Germline V gives CDR1 SGHVS, CDR2 FQNEAQ. DNA of the CDR3: TGTGCCAGCAGCTCAGCACGCGGCGAGCAGTACTTC. Protein sequence: CASSSARGEQYF.

This sequence joins TRBV14 and TRBJ2-3; 9 bases are a match to TRBD2. V lost 1 base to trimming and J lost 5 bases; unmatched junction nucleotides: 7. The CDR3 runs to 16 residues. In germline, CDR1 is SGHDN, CDR2 FVKESK. CDR3 sequence: CASSQALAGDGDTQYF. The CDR3, as DNA: TGTGCCAGCAGCCAAGCGTTAGCGGGAGACGGAGATACGCAGTATTTT.

This chain joins TRBV20-1 and TRBJ1-4, with 8 positions matching TRBD1. V gave up 6 bases and J gave up 10 bases; unmatched junction bases: 4. CDR1 and CDR2 (germline): DFQATT, SNEGSKA (reference sequence). This CDR3 spans 11 amino acids. Written as DNA, the CDR3 is TGCAGTGCGGACAGGGAGGCAAAACTGTTTTTT. Residues: CSADREAKLFF.

V usage is TRBV5-1 and J usage is TRBJ1-2, with 10 bases fitting TRBD1. The J segment lost 7 bases and the V segment lost 0 bases, leaving 3 bases of the junction unmatched. Germline V gives CDR1 SGHRS, CDR2 YFSETQ. This CDR3 is built from 14 residues. CDR3 residues: CASSLGQGASGYTF. CDR3 DNA: TGCGCCAGCAGCTTGGGACAGGGGGCCTCTGGCTACACCTTC.

The chain employs TRBV21-1 and TRBJ2-1; the table's TRBD2 call for D was not verified on the DNA. TRBV21-1 is a pseudogene segment. The CDR3 has 12 amino acids. CDR3 sequence: CASSKEEYEQFF. CDR3 bases: TGTGCCAGCAGCAAAGAAGAGTATGAGCAGTTCTTC.

The chain links TRBV27 to TRBJ1-1; D gene ambiguous. Looked up from germline, CDR1 is MNHEY and CDR2 is SMNVEV (reference sequence). The CDR3 consists of 13 residues. Trimming shortened V by 6 bases and J by 3 bases, and 11 bases separated the two germline ends. CDR3 region: CASSELVDTEAFF. Here the CDR3 DNA reads TGTGCCAGCAGCGAGCTTGTGGACACTGAAGCTTTCTTT.

The V gene is TRBV4-2, the J gene TRBJ2-3; D is uncertain. V was pared by 0 bases and J by 2 bases, with 9 bases between. Germline V gives CDR1 LGHNA, CDR2 YNFKEQ. This CDR3 contains 15 residues. Written as DNA, the CDR3 is TGTGCCAGCAGCCAAGAATGGCTAGTCACAGATACGCAGTATTTT. It is translated as CASSQEWLVTDTQYF.

V usage is TRBV4-1 and J usage is TRBJ1-4; D might be TRBD1 (5 bases). Between the trimmed V and J ends, which lost 0 bases and 1 base, there was a span of 6 bases. Germline values: CDR1 MGHRA, CDR2 YSYEKL. The CDR3 length is 15 residues. The CDR3 protein is CASSQEGVTNEKLFF. The CDR3 DNA reads as TGCGCCAGCAGCCAAGAGGGGGTAACTAATGAAAAACTGTTTTTT.